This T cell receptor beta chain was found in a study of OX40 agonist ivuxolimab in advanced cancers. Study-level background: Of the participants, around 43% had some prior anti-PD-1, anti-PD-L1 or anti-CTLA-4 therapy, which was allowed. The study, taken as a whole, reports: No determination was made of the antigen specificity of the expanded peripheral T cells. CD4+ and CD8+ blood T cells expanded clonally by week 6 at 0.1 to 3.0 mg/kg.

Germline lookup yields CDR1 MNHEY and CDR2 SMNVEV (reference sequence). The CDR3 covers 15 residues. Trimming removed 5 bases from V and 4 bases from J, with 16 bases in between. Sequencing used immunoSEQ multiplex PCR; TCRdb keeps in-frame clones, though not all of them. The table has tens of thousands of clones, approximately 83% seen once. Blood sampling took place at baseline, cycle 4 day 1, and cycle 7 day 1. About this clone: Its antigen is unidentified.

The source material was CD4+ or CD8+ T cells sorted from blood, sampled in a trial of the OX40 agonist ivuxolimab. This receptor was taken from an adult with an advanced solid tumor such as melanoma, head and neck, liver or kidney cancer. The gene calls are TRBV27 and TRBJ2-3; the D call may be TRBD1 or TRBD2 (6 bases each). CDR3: CASSPTRWGPDTQYF. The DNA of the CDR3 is TGTGCCAGCAGTCCGACTAGATGGGGGCCAGATACGCAGTATTTT.